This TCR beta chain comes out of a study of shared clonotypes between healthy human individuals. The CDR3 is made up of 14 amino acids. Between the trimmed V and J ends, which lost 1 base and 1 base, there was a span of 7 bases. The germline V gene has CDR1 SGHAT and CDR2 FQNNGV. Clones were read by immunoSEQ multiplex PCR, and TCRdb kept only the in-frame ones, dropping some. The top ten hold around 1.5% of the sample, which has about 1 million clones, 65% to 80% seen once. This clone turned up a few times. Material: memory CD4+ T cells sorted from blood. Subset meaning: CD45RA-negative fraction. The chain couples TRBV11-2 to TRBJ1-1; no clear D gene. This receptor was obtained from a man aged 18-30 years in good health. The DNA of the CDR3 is TGTGCCAGCAGCTTAGGCCAGCCGAACACTGAAGCTTTCTTT. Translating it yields CASSLGQPNTEAFF.